Each of the 27 T cell receptor beta chains below was sequenced from the same sample in a study of CXCR3-negative and CXCR3-positive naive CD8 T cells (dated by TCRdb to between 2018 and 2021). Instrument used: NextSeq 550. The Human TCR Profiling Kit (MiLaboratory) was used to make UMI-labeled 5' RACE TRB cDNA libraries. TCRdb reprocessed the reads and provides one entry for every CDR3 protein sequence; no DNA is given. The sample table holds some 40,000 distinct CDR3 sequences. The ten most abundant clones make up more than 14% of the sample. The source material was memory CD8+ T cells from blood. Explained via the paper, the cell subset or site label denotes: conventional CD8+ memory T cells (TMEM), sorted as controls. The receptors originated from a human donor in good health. Some clones in this sample may be carry-over from other donors' samples.

The chain links TRBV4-2 to TRBJ2-7; TCRdb's D call of TRBD2 is untestable without DNA. The CDR3 is made up of 14 amino acids. Looked up from germline, CDR1 is LGHNA and CDR2 is YNFKEQ. CDR3 region: CASSQARRADEQYF.

This chain joins TRBV4-3 and TRBJ2-1. The CDR3 runs to 17 residues. CDR1 is LGHNA and CDR2 is YSLEER in the germline V gene. The CDR3 region is CASSQEMPIGSYNEQFF.

The rearrangement joins TRBV9 to TRBJ2-1; TCRdb proposes TRBD1, but this gene call is untestable without DNA. Germline V gene lookup returns CDR1 SGDLS and CDR2 YYNGEE. The CDR3 contains 14 residues. The CDR3 region is CASSALTGGNEQFF.

V and J are TRBV27 and TRBJ2-3; the TCRdb D gene call, TRBD2, has no DNA to confirm it. This CDR3 region has 17 residues. Germline-derived CDR1 and CDR2 are MNHEY and SMNVEV (reference sequence). The CDR3 sequence is CASSKGPGLLSTDTQYF.

V is TRBV7-7 and J is TRBJ1-2; TCRdb indicates TRBD1, and absent DNA this call remains unverified. Germline CDR1 is SSHAT and CDR2 is FNYEAQ (reference sequence). There are 19 residues in the CDR3. This CDR3 is CASSPDPRDNPTTLYGYTF.

The CDR3 is CASSQGPNFPSYEQYF. The chain links TRBV4-2 to TRBJ2-7. Germline values: CDR1 LGHNA, CDR2 YNFKEQ. The CDR3 extends over 16 amino acids.

The rearrangement joins TRBV7-9 to TRBJ1-1. This CDR3 is 16 amino acids long. CDR1 is SEHNR and CDR2 is FQNEAQ in the germline V gene (reference sequence). The CDR3 sequence is CASSLASRGLFAEAFF.

V usage is TRBV6-6 and J usage is TRBJ2-1. The CDR3 runs to 14 residues. CDR1 is MNHNY and CDR2 is SVGAGI in the germline V gene (reference sequence). CDR3 loop: CASRERGSYNEQFF.

The chain joins TRBV7-9 to TRBJ1-3. CDR1 SEHNR and CDR2 FQNEAQ come from the germline V gene (reference sequence). CDR3 size: 11 residues. The CDR3 loop is CAAGPGNTIYF.

The chain couples TRBV6-2 or TRBV6-3 to TRBJ2-1; TCRdb lists TRBD2, though no DNA is available to test this call. The CDR3 length is 19 residues. From germline, CDR1 is MNHEY and CDR2 SVGEGT. CDR3 sequence: CASSLLGSIAGGPYNEQFF.

The chain carries TRBV4-3 and TRBJ2-7; TCRdb calls TRBD2, which cannot be checked without DNA. This CDR3 is 15 amino acids long. The germline gives CDR1 LGHNA, CDR2 YSLEER. The CDR3 sequence is CASSQESPGSYEQYF.

The CDR3 reads CASGPGDRTGELFF. The chain couples TRBV4-3 to TRBJ2-2; TCRdb indicates TRBD1, and absent DNA this call remains unverified. CDR1 is LGHNA, CDR2 YSLEER, per germline. The CDR3 spans 14 residues.

This chain uses TRBV5-1 with TRBJ2-7; there is no DNA to check the TCRdb D call of TRBD1. From germline, CDR1 is SGHRS and CDR2 YFSETQ. This CDR3 contains 15 residues. This chain's CDR3 is CASSSQTGGNYEQYF.

The chain uses TRBV4-1 and TRBJ2-7. The CDR3 loop spans 14 amino acids. From germline, CDR1 is MGHRA and CDR2 YSYEKL. CDR3 in amino acids: CASSRVGGLYEQYF.

V and J are TRBV19 and TRBJ2-7; TCRdb returns TRBD1, unconfirmable since there is no DNA. The germline gives CDR1 LNHDA, CDR2 SQIVND (reference sequence). The CDR3 is 11 residues long. CDR3 residues: CASTQGYEQYF.

The chain uses TRBV18 and TRBJ1-2. The CDR3 is 13 residues long. Germline V lookup: CDR1 KGHSH, CDR2 LQKENI. CDR3 sequence: CASSPADNYGYTF.

V and J are TRBV4-2 and TRBJ2-7; TCRdb indicates TRBD1, and absent DNA this call remains unverified. The CDR3 is 14 amino acids. The V gene's germline CDR1 is LGHNA and CDR2 YNFKEQ. The CDR3 sequence: CASSQEGGYYEQYF.

The V gene is TRBV29-1, the J gene TRBJ2-7. The CDR3 is 13 amino acids. Germline V CDR1 and CDR2: SQVTM, ANQGSEA. The CDR3 region is CSVEGDYPYEQYF.

The rearrangement uses TRBV28 and TRBJ2-5; TCRdb selects TRBD1, and the lack of DNA leaves this call unchecked. The V gene's germline CDR1 is MDHEN and CDR2 SYDVKM. The CDR3 covers 15 residues. CDR3 loop: CASRANRGRGETQYF.

The chain has TRBV27 and TRBJ2-3. The CDR3 loop spans 12 amino acids. CDR1 MNHEY and CDR2 SMNVEV come from the germline V gene (reference sequence). This chain's CDR3 is CASWVVADTQYF.

The chain combines TRBV7-2 with TRBJ2-1; absent DNA, TCRdb's TRBD2 call cannot be checked. Germline-derived CDR1 and CDR2 are SGHTA and FQGNSA. The CDR3 spans 15 residues. CDR3 residues: CASSQEGGVFDEQFF.

The chain recombines TRBV28 with TRBJ2-3. CDR3 length equals 13 residues. Germline CDR1 is MDHEN and CDR2 is SYDVKM. This CDR3 reads CASSQDRTDTQYF.

The rearrangement links TRBV5-5 to TRBJ2-7; TCRdb gives TRBD1 as the D gene, but with no DNA this cannot be confirmed. The CDR3 has 14 residues. CDR1 is SGHKS and CDR2 is YYEKEE in the germline V gene (reference sequence). CDR3 loop: CASSPRQMTYEQYF.

V is TRBV27 and J is TRBJ2-3; the D gene TCRdb calls, TRBD1, cannot be checked with no DNA. CDR3 length: 15 amino acids. The germline V gene has CDR1 MNHEY and CDR2 SMNVEV (reference sequence). The CDR3 sequence is CASSFWRPSTDTQYF.

The chain joins TRBV20-1 to TRBJ2-7; TCRdb lists TRBD2, though no DNA is available to test this call. The CDR3 contains 15 residues. Germline CDR1 and CDR2: DFQATT and SNEGSKA (reference sequence). This CDR3 reads CSARYVAGGAYEQYF.

The chain carries TRBV7-8 and TRBJ1-5; the D call of TRBD1 rests on TCRdb alone, since no DNA is present to check it. The CDR3 extends over 18 amino acids. Germline-derived CDR1 and CDR2 are SGHVS and FQNEAQ. This chain's CDR3 is CASSLASNTGTGSQAQHF.

J is TRBJ2-1 and V is TRBV30. Per the germline V gene, CDR1 is GTSNPN and CDR2 is SVGIG (reference sequence). There are 12 residues in the CDR3. The CDR3 here is CAWSVPGNEQFF.